The following is a TCR beta chain sequence with its context. Its antigen is still unknown. RNA transcripts gave rise to amplified TCR beta CDR3 regions. The HTBI primer set served for first-round RT-PCR of the TCR CDR3. TCRdb recomputed calls from the multiplex PCR reads with MiXCR, one row per CDR3 protein. The repertoire holds 550,000 to 600,000 distinct CDR3 sequences, around 45% seen once, with roughly 19% in the top ten. V lost 5 bases to trimming and J lost 5 bases, with 12 bases between them. The CDR3 spans 13 residues. CDR1 and CDR2 (germline): SEHNR, FQNEAQ (reference sequence). The data were obtained in a study of T cells in Graves' hyperthyroidism and ophthalmopathy. Whole-study findings and limits: Expanded thyroid clonotypes (above 0.001) were mostly also found in blood.

The specimen was peripheral blood or thyroid tissue (not recorded which). This sequence originates from an adult woman with Graves' disease, either hyperthyroidism or ophthalmopathy (not recorded which). The V gene is TRBV7-9, the J gene TRBJ1-1; D uncertain. CDR3 residues: CASSRVAETEAFF. The CDR3 DNA is TGTGCCAGCAGCCGGGTAGCCGAGACTGAAGCTTTCTTT.